These 5 T cell receptor beta chains were sequenced from one sample in a study of blood T cell repertoires in COVID-19. Clones were sequenced by immunoSEQ multiplex PCR, and TCRdb holds only the in-frame ones, with some missing. The sample shows 150,000 to 170,000 clones, approximately 85% of them seen only once. The sample taken for sequencing was peripheral blood. Receptors were obtained from a man between 60 and 70 years old with COVID-19, enrolled during active disease.

This chain uses TRBV11-2 with TRBJ1-2; 8 positions agree with TRBD1. The CDR3 extends over 14 amino acids. Unmatched junction bases numbered 6, after V lost 5 bases and J lost 4 bases. Germline values: CDR1 SGHAT, CDR2 FQNNGV. CDR3 bases: TGTGCCAGCAGCGGGGCGGACAGGGTCTATGGCTACACCTTC. It encodes CASSGADRVYGYTF.

This rearrangement joins TRBV19 to TRBJ1-4, with 8 bases that match TRBD1. After removal of 1 base from V and 7 bases from J, the junction contained 5 bases not matched to a gene. The CDR3 covers 15 residues. The germline gives CDR1 LNHDA, CDR2 SQIVND (reference sequence). The CDR3 DNA reads TGTGCCAGTAGTATAGTTTCAGGGGGCGGTGAAAAACTGTTTTTT. It encodes CASSIVSGGGEKLFF.

V gene TRBV5-6 combines with J gene TRBJ2-7; TRBD2 might be the D (5 bases). CDR1 is SGHDT and CDR2 is YYEEEE in the germline V gene. Trimming took 3 bases from V and 3 from J, leaving 10 bases between them. The CDR3 extends over 13 amino acids. For the CDR3, the DNA is TGTGCCAGCAGCTCCATTAGCGTCTACGAGCAGTACTTC. It codes for CASSSISVYEQYF.

CDR3 nucleotide sequence: TGTGCCAGCTCACCATGGGACAGGGCAGGAGAGCAGTACTTC. Its protein product is CASSPWDRAGEQYF. The chain links TRBV18 to TRBJ2-7; 9 nucleotides agree with TRBD1. CDR1 is KGHSH, CDR2 LQKENI, per germline. This CDR3 has 14 residues. The ends lost 2 bases at V and 7 bases at J; junction bases unmatched: 6.

The chain links TRBV30 to TRBJ2-5; the D gene is possibly TRBD2 (5 bases). There are 15 residues in the CDR3. The V end was cut by 1 base, the J end by 1 base, with 13 bases between. Germline CDR1 is GTSNPN and CDR2 is SVGIG (reference sequence). CDR3 sequence (DNA): TGTGCCTGGAGTGGCCCGCTGCGGGTCCAAGAGACCCAGTACTTC. This encodes CAWSGPLRVQETQYF.